Listed below are T cell receptor beta chains from one sample, sequenced in a study of long-term antiretroviral therapy in people with HIV. Assay: immunoSEQ multiplex PCR; the TCRdb copy retains only in-frame clones and omits some. The sample carries tens of thousands of clones, about 85% recorded once. The sequences come from unsorted PBMCs, collected 3 years after starting antiretroviral therapy. The receptors derive from a man in his forties with HIV. Both conserved end residues are part of each CDR3. Each record gives: V gene, J gene, clone size, CDR3 protein. For some rows the clone size is stated as once, few or many, or as a class when expanded; others skip it.

V: TRBV2
J: TRBJ1-5
size: -
CDR3: CASRGNRVNQPQHF

V: TRBV5-6
J: TRBJ2-2
size: -
CDR3: CASSLPDRAEIGELFF

V: TRBV11-1
J: TRBJ2-7
size: few
CDR3: CASSLAANRGLYEQYF

V: TRBV7-9
J: TRBJ2-1
size: -
CDR3: CASSPPRQGAYNEQFF

V: TRBV5-1
J: TRBJ2-7
size: -
CDR3: CASSLEPGTGIYEQYF

V: TRBV27
J: TRBJ2-3
size: -
CDR3: CASSYGGLGTDTQYF

V: TRBV19
J: TRBJ2-1
size: -
CDR3: CASSKDRGYNEQFF

V: TRBV5-5
J: TRBJ1-1
size: -
CDR3: CASNRDRRRTEAFF

V: TRBV5-1
J: TRBJ1-6
size: -
CDR3: CASSLDQGASSYNSPLHF

V: TRBV5-6
J: TRBJ1-2
size: -
CDR3: CASSPGGAARYGYTF

V: TRBV5-6
J: TRBJ2-1
size: -
CDR3: CASSDHLSYNEQFF

V: TRBV6-1
J: TRBJ1-6
size: -
CDR3: CASSEAGPPDSPLHF

V: TRBV11-3
J: TRBJ1-1
size: -
CDR3: CASSSSRKFTGTEAFF

V: TRBV11-2
J: TRBJ1-1
size: once
CDR3: CASSLGRVEAFF

V: TRBV5-4
J: TRBJ2-1
size: -
CDR3: CASSGRDRGNEQFF

V: TRBV6-1
J: TRBJ2-3
size: -
CDR3: CASSEEREGTDTQYF

V: TRBV19
J: TRBJ1-5
size: few
CDR3: CASSMQGQGGRPQHF

V: TRBV5-1
J: TRBJ2-7
size: -
CDR3: CASSLAGQEYYEQYF

V: TRBV7-9
J: TRBJ2-7
size: few
CDR3: CASSRTTGLLSYEQYF

V: TRBV13
J: TRBJ1-2
size: -
CDR3: CASSRGDSYNYGYTF

V: TRBV11-2
J: TRBJ2-1
size: -
CDR3: CASSLGAGDEQFF

V: TRBV2
J: TRBJ2-1
size: -
CDR3: CASSTGTSGMIGQFF

V: TRBV27
J: TRBJ2-4
size: -
CDR3: CASSYAARSAKNIQYF

V: TRBV7-8
J: TRBJ2-5
size: -
CDR3: CASSLDRSGRAYETQYF

V: TRBV11-1
J: TRBJ2-6
size: -
CDR3: CASSRGASLSRGANVLTF

V: TRBV2
J: TRBJ1-4
size: -
CDR3: CASGPGGGVGEKLFF

V: TRBV6-5
J: TRBJ2-7
size: -
CDR3: CASSAPSTYEQYF

V: TRBV2
J: TRBJ2-2
size: few
CDR3: CASRVGHNTGELFF

V: TRBV4-1
J: TRBJ2-2
size: -
CDR3: CASSQALAGVANTGELFF

V: TRBV19
J: TRBJ2-6
size: -
CDR3: CASSQTGSGANVLTF

V: TRBV6-5
J: TRBJ2-7
size: once
CDR3: CASSISGGAQYF

V: TRBV5-6
J: TRBJ1-2
size: -
CDR3: CASTFGTVAVLDGYTF

V: TRBV5-8
J: TRBJ1-5
size: -
CDR3: CASSLQRDSHQPQHF

V: TRBV6-5
J: TRBJ1-2
size: -
CDR3: CASSYSWTGEYGYTF

V: TRBV19
J: TRBJ2-2
size: few
CDR3: CASRGRGSTGELFF

V: TRBV2
J: TRBJ2-7
size: -
CDR3: CASSGEGASSYEQYF

V: TRBV9
J: TRBJ2-2
size: -
CDR3: CASSFLLTENTGELFF

V: TRBV6-5
J: TRBJ2-1
size: -
CDR3: CASSRAGGRNNEQFF

V: TRBV27
J: TRBJ1-2
size: few
CDR3: CASSPPGQKFYGYTF

V: TRBV30
J: TRBJ2-1
size: once
CDR3: CAWSSGTETYNEQFF

V: TRBV2
J: TRBJ2-2
size: -
CDR3: CASSVLGQGEAGELFF

V: TRBV19
J: TRBJ2-5
size: -
CDR3: CASSMGWEETQYF

V: TRBV19
J: TRBJ1-3
size: -
CDR3: CASSSGLFSGNTIYF

V: TRBV19
J: TRBJ2-4
size: -
CDR3: CASSRGQGDLAKNIQYF

V: TRBV27
J: TRBJ1-5
size: once
CDR3: CASSQQGQGNQPQHF

V: TRBV25-1
J: TRBJ1-4
size: -
CDR3: CASSADSINEKLFF

V: TRBV29-1
J: TRBJ1-1
size: -
CDR3: CSVGQGGNTEAFF

V: TRBV11-1
J: TRBJ2-2
size: -
CDR3: CASSLGATNTGELFF

V: TRBV18
J: TRBJ1-1
size: -
CDR3: CASSPDRLNTEAFF